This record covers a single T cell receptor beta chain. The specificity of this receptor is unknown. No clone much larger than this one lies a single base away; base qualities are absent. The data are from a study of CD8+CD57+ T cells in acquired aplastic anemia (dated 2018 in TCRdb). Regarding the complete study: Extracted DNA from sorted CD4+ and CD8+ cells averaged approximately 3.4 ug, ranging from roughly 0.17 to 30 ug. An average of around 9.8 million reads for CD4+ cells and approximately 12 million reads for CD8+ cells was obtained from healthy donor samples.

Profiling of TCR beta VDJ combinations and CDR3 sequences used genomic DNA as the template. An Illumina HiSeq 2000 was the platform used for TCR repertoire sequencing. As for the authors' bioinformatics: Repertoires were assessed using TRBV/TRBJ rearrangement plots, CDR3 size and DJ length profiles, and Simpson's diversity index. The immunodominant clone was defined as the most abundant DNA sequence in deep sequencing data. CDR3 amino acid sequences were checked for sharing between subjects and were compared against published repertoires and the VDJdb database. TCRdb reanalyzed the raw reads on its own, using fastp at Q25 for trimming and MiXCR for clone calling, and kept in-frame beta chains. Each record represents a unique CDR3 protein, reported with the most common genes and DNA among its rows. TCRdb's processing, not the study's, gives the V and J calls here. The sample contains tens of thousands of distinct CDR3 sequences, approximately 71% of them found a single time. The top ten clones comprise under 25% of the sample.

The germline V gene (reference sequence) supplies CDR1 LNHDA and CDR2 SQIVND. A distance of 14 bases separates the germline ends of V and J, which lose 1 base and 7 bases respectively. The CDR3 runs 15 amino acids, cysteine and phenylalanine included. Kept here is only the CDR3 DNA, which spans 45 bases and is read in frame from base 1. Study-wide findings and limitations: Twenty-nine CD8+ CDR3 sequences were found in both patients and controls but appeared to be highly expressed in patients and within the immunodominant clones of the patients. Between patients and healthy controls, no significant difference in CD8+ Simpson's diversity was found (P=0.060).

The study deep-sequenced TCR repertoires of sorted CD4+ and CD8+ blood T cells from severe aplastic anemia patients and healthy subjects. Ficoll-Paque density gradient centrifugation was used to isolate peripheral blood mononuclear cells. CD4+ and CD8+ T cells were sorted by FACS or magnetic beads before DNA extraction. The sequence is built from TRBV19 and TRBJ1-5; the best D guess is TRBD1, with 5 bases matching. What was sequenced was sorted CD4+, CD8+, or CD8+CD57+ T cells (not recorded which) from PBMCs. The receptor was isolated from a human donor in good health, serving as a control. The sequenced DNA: TGTGCCAGTAGTATAGTTGCGGGGCAAGGACAGCCCCAGCATTTT. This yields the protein CASSIVAGQGQPQHF.